Following are 28 T cell receptor beta chains from one sample sequenced in a study of cytomegalovirus exposure and HLA in healthy donors. PCR involved 60 Vbeta and 13 Jbeta primers. The method was immunoSEQ multiplex PCR; TCRdb's version includes in-frame clones alone and lacks a portion of them. Among about 140,000 clones listed, approximately 80% were seen once. The specimen sequenced was PBMCs. The receptors originated from a man aged 25-40 years in good health and CMV-seronegative.

The rearrangement links TRBV2 to TRBJ1-4; weak D call: TRBD1 (5 bases). V shed 6 bases and J shed 8 bases, with 10 bases lying between them. The CDR3 loop spans 12 amino acids. Germline values: CDR1 SNHLY, CDR2 FYNNEI. The CDR3 is CASRGQEEKLFF. DNA for the CDR3: TGTGCCAGCAGGGGGCAAGAGGAAAAACTGTTTTTT.

This chain connects TRBV28 to TRBJ2-3; perhaps TRBD2 as D (6 bases). The CDR3 sequence is 16 residues long. The germline CDR1 and CDR2 sequences are MDHEN and SYDVKM. Deletions cut 2 bases from V and 4 bases from J, with 16 bases between. CDR3 protein: CASSLGWREGADTQYF. DNA of the CDR3: TGTGCCAGCAGTTTAGGATGGCGGGAAGGGGCAGATACGCAGTATTTT.

J is TRBJ1-5 and V is TRBV6-6; TRBD1 agrees at 10 bases. The length of the CDR3 is 15 residues. Looked up from germline, CDR1 is MNHNY and CDR2 is SVGAGI (reference sequence). J was trimmed by 7 bases and V by 0 bases; bases with no gene match: 3. The CDR3 DNA is TGTGCCAGCAGTTACTCTGGGACAGGGGAGCAGCCCCAGCATTTT. Its translation is CASSYSGTGEQPQHF.

This sequence joins TRBV7-9 and TRBJ2-2; D perhaps matches TRBD1 (6 bases). The germline V and J ends were trimmed by 1 base and 0 bases, with 9 bases remaining between them. The CDR3 runs to 16 residues. Germline V gene lookup returns CDR1 SEHNR and CDR2 FQNEAQ (reference sequence). The CDR3 loop reads CASSLVRTANTGELFF. For the CDR3, the DNA is TGTGCCAGCAGCTTAGTCAGGACAGCGAACACCGGGGAGCTGTTTTTT. The whole variable domain, remainder taken from reference TRBV7-9 and TRBJ2-2, is DTGVSQNPRHKITKRGQNVTFRCDPISEHNRLYWYRQTLGQGPEFLTYFQNEAQLEKSRLLSDRFSAERPKGSFSTLEIQRTEQGDSAMYLCASSLVRTANTGELFFGEGSRLTVL.

The chain recombines TRBV19 with TRBJ2-7; 10 positions agree with TRBD2. This CDR3 region has 15 residues. With V trimmed by 3 bases and J by 4 bases, 6 bases remained unmatched. Per germline, CDR1 LNHDA and CDR2 SQIVND (reference sequence). The CDR3 loop is CASSIAAGGLYEQYF. The DNA of the CDR3 is TGTGCCAGTAGTATTGCAGCGGGAGGGTTATACGAGCAGTACTTC. Using reference TRBV19 and TRBJ2-7 for the parts outside the CDR3, the full variable domain is DGGITQSPKYLFRKEGQNVTLSCEQNLNHDAMYWYRQDPGQGLRLIYYSQIVNDFQKGDIAEGYSVSREKKESFPLTVTSAQKNPTAFYLCASSIAAGGLYEQYFGPGTRLTVT.

The chain joins TRBV6-6 to TRBJ1-3; D call uncertain. The CDR3 has 13 amino acids. V was shortened by 5 bases and J by 4 bases, with 9 bases between the two germline ends. Per germline, CDR1 MNHNY and CDR2 SVGAGI (reference sequence). DNA of the CDR3: TGTGCCAGCAGTCCCCTGACAGGAAACACCATATATTTT. Translating gives CASSPLTGNTIYF.

V gene TRBV18 combines with J gene TRBJ2-7; 11 bases fit TRBD2. CDR3 size: 14 residues. Per the germline V gene, CDR1 is KGHSH and CDR2 is LQKENI. After removal of 2 bases from V and 5 bases from J, the junction contained 2 bases not matched to a gene. CDR3 loop: CASSPVAGGNEQYF. The DNA for the CDR3 is TGTGCCAGCTCACCAGTAGCGGGAGGGAACGAGCAGTACTTC.

The chain recombines TRBV10-3 with TRBJ2-7; a weak D match, TRBD2 (5 bases). This CDR3 has 16 amino acids. The germline gives CDR1 ENHRY, CDR2 SYGVKD. V was shortened by 3 bases and J by 1 base, with 16 bases between the two germline ends. The CDR3 DNA follows: TGTGCCATCAGTGACTTTGTCATTGGCGGGTCCTACGAGCAGTACTTC. Amino acid sequence: CAISDFVIGGSYEQYF.

Note on this clone: The sample carries other DNA sequences with the same CDR3. This chain joins TRBV6-5 and TRBJ2-7; TRBD2 might be the D (5 bases). CDR1 is MNHEY and CDR2 is SVGAGI in the germline V gene. Trimming cost V 5 bases and J 0 bases, with 11 bases left between them. This CDR3 comprises 14 residues. The chain's CDR3 is CASSRTGSSYEQYF. The CDR3 DNA sequence: TGTGCCAGCAGTCGGACGGGGAGCTCCTACGAGCAGTACTTC.

The chain links TRBV11-2 to TRBJ2-7, with 9 bases aligning to TRBD2. The germline V gene has CDR1 SGHAT and CDR2 FQNNGV. Trimming removed 5 bases from V and 7 bases from J; junction bases left unmatched: 9. The CDR3 loop spans 14 amino acids. This CDR3 reads CASSVAGGPREQYF. The DNA for the CDR3 is TGTGCCAGCAGCGTGGCGGGAGGGCCCCGGGAGCAGTACTTC.

The CDR3 sequence: CASSLSTGTGTEQYF. Written as DNA, the CDR3 is TGCGCCAGCAGCTTGTCTACCGGGACAGGTACCGAGCAGTACTTC. The chain joins TRBV5-1 to TRBJ2-7; the match to TRBD1 covers 8 bases. The CDR3 extends over 15 amino acids. Germline-derived CDR1 and CDR2 are SGHRS and YFSETQ. After removal of 1 base from V and 6 bases from J, the junction contained 9 bases not matched to a gene.

The count of this clone is one. The rearrangement links TRBV6-4 to TRBJ1-2; D uncertain. The germline V gene encodes CDR1 MRHNA and CDR2 SNTAGT. This CDR3 is 17 amino acids long. With 6 bases removed from V and 9 bases from J, the gap between germline ends came to 29 bases. As DNA, the CDR3 is TGTGCCAGCAGATCGACTTGGGTGCTGTCAGCCTCGAGGAGCTACACCTTC. Amino acid sequence: CASRSTWVLSASRSYTF.

The rearrangement uses TRBV6-5 and TRBJ1-1; a weak D match, TRBD1 (5 bases). Germline CDR1 and CDR2: MNHEY and SVGAGI. The germline V and J ends were trimmed by 2 bases and 5 bases, with 9 bases remaining between them. This CDR3 region has 13 residues. CDR3 sequence (DNA): TGTGCCAGCAGTTACAGGGGAAGGACTGAAGCTTTCTTT. Protein sequence: CASSYRGRTEAFF.

A word on this clone: Relative to the germline gene, one junction end is altered; a read error may explain this. The chain couples TRBV7-9 to TRBJ2-7, with a tentative D call TRBD2 (6 bases). Germline CDR1 and CDR2: SEHNR and FQNEAQ (reference sequence). The CDR3 runs to 12 residues. The CDR3, as DNA: TGTTCCAGCAGCTTAGCGGCCCACGAGCAGTACTTC. Its protein is CSSSLAAHEQYF.

In regard to this clone: The germline gene is not matched at one end of the junction; a read error may be the cause. The CDR3 region has the DNA TGTTCCAGCAGCTTAGGGCGGCCTGAAGCTTTCTTT. Translating it yields CSSSLGRPEAFF. The gene calls are TRBV7-9 and TRBJ1-1; the D is unclear. The CDR3 totals 12 residues. The germline V gene encodes CDR1 SEHNR and CDR2 FQNEAQ (reference sequence).

The V gene is TRBV5-1, the J gene TRBJ2-2; D perhaps matches TRBD1 (6 bases). The V end lost 1 base, the J end lost 5 bases, and 12 bases lay between the germline ends. This CDR3 region has 15 residues. The germline CDR1 and CDR2 sequences are SGHRS and YFSETQ. As DNA, the CDR3 is TGCGCCAGCAGCTTGTTGGGCAGGGGAACCGGGGAGCTGTTTTTT. This encodes CASSLLGRGTGELFF.

This clone was picked up a small number of times. The chain combines TRBV4-3 with TRBJ2-7; 9 bases are a match to TRBD2. This CDR3 contains 16 residues. Trimming cost V 0 bases and J 4 bases; bases outside gene matches: 7. CDR1 is LGHNA and CDR2 is YSLEER in the germline V gene. CDR3 region: CASSQDLAGGAYEQYF. The CDR3 DNA reads TGCGCCAGCAGCCAAGACCTCGCGGGAGGGGCGTACGAGCAGTACTTC.

This rearrangement joins TRBV5-4 to TRBJ2-5; D remains ambiguous. The germline V and J ends were trimmed by 4 bases and 3 bases, with 13 bases remaining between them. Germline-derived CDR1 and CDR2 are SGHNT and YYREEE (reference sequence). This CDR3 has 14 amino acids. CDR3: CASSPSVREETQYF. The CDR3 DNA is TGTGCCAGCAGCCCGTCCGTGCGTGAAGAGACCCAGTACTTC.

This clone was seen only a few times. V and J are TRBV10-1 and TRBJ2-1; no clear D. The CDR3 runs 13 residues. Germline loops: CDR1 WNHNN, CDR2 SYGVQD (reference sequence). The V end lost 0 bases, the J end lost 8 bases, and 8 bases lay between the germline ends. CDR3 sequence reads: CASSESTADEQFF. CDR3 DNA sequence: TGCGCCAGCAGTGAGTCGACGGCGGATGAGCAGTTCTTC.

This clone was picked up one time. This chain connects TRBV28 to TRBJ2-5, with 10 nucleotides matching TRBD2. Trimming cost V 6 bases and J 5 bases; bases outside gene matches: 6. Germline V CDR1 and CDR2: MDHEN, SYDVKM. This CDR3 is built from 14 residues. The DNA for the CDR3 is TGTGCCAGCAGCATAGATAGCGGGAGGGAGACCCAGTACTTC. Amino acid sequence: CASSIDSGRETQYF. Combining the CDR3 with reference TRBV28 and TRBJ2-5 gives the whole variable domain DVKVTQSSRYLVKRTGEKVFLECVQDMDHENMFWYRQDPGLGLRLIYFSYDVKMKEKGDIPEGYSVSREKKERFSLILESASTNQTSMYLCASSIDSGRETQYFGPGTRLLVL.

This clone was seen only a few times. CDR3 DNA: TGTGCCTGGAGTCTCCAGAATCAGCCCCAGCATTTT. Translation: CAWSLQNQPQHF. The rearrangement joins TRBV30 to TRBJ1-5; D unclear. Germline V gives CDR1 GTSNPN, CDR2 SVGIG (reference sequence). V lost 2 bases and J lost 4, with 6 bases in between. The CDR3 has 12 residues.

The chain links TRBV28 to TRBJ1-1; tentative D call: TRBD1 (5 bases). Trimming removed 8 bases from V and 4 bases from J, with 17 bases in between. Germline V gives CDR1 MDHEN, CDR2 SYDVKM. The CDR3 is made up of 14 amino acids. The CDR3 loop is CASSRGGFSTEAFF. The CDR3 nucleotides read TGTGCCAGCTCCCGGGGGGGGTTCTCCACTGAAGCTTTCTTT.

The chain uses TRBV28 and TRBJ2-3; 7 bases agree with TRBD2. CDR1 is MDHEN and CDR2 is SYDVKM in the germline V gene. The CDR3 sequence is 14 residues long. V lost 6 bases to trimming and J lost 3 bases; unmatched junction nucleotides: 6. The CDR3 DNA follows: TGTGCCAGCAGGGTTGGCGGGAGTACAGATACGCAGTATTTT. It encodes CASRVGGSTDTQYF.

This clone turned up a few times. The chain couples TRBV5-1 to TRBJ1-1, with D maybe TRBD1 (5 bases). V shed 4 bases and J shed 4 bases, with 14 bases lying between them. The length of the CDR3 is 14 residues. Germline V gene data show CDR1 as SGHRS and CDR2 as YFSETQ. The CDR3 region has the DNA TGCGCCAGCAGCCTCGGGGGAACCGGCACTGAAGCTTTCTTT. As protein: CASSLGGTGTEAFF.

The rearrangement joins TRBV28 to TRBJ2-7, with TRBD2 identical over 9 bases. The CDR3 is 15 amino acids. Germline trimming cut 6 bases from V and 2 bases from J; bases unmatched to any gene: 8. Germline V gene sequence: CDR1 MDHEN, CDR2 SYDVKM. CDR3 residues: CASRRTSDPAYEQYF. As DNA, the CDR3 is TGTGCCAGCAGAAGGACTAGCGACCCTGCCTACGAGCAGTACTTC. Filled out from reference TRBV28 and TRBJ2-7, the complete variable domain reads DVKVTQSSRYLVKRTGEKVFLECVQDMDHENMFWYRQDPGLGLRLIYFSYDVKMKEKGDIPEGYSVSREKKERFSLILESASTNQTSMYLCASRRTSDPAYEQYFGPGTRLTVT.

The chain joins TRBV28 to TRBJ2-7, with 7 bases aligning to TRBD2. The CDR3 length is 12 residues. Trimming cost V 5 bases and J 5 bases; bases outside gene matches: 3. From germline, CDR1 is MDHEN and CDR2 SYDVKM. CDR3 in amino acids: CASSRRGDEQYF. The CDR3 region has the DNA TGTGCCAGCAGTCGCCGGGGGGACGAGCAGTACTTC. The complete variable domain, with remaining parts taken from reference TRBV28 and TRBJ2-7, reads DVKVTQSSRYLVKRTGEKVFLECVQDMDHENMFWYRQDPGLGLRLIYFSYDVKMKEKGDIPEGYSVSREKKERFSLILESASTNQTSMYLCASSRRGDEQYFGPGTRLTVT.

This chain links TRBV30 with TRBJ2-1; 9 nucleotides match TRBD2. The ends lost 4 bases at V and 2 bases at J; junction bases unmatched: 12. This CDR3 has 17 amino acids. CDR1 is GTSNPN and CDR2 is SVGIG in the germline V gene (reference sequence). CDR3 sequence reads: CAWTGTSTPVPYNEQFF. The CDR3 DNA sequence: TGTGCCTGGACCGGGACTAGCACCCCGGTTCCCTACAATGAGCAGTTCTTC.

The V and J genes are TRBV30 and TRBJ2-5; 9 bases fit TRBD2. Per the germline V gene, CDR1 is GTSNPN and CDR2 is SVGIG (reference sequence). The CDR3 contains 13 residues. Unmatched junction bases numbered 7, after V lost 6 bases and J lost 5 bases. The CDR3 sequence is CACAAGGGETQYF. For the CDR3, the DNA is TGTGCCTGTGCAGCGGGAGGTGGGGAGACCCAGTACTTC.